This TCR beta chain was observed in a study of blood T cell repertoires in COVID-19. Study as a whole: Italy, Spain and the United States were the sources of the convalescent and acute COVID-19 samples. The cDNA or gDNA used as material had been derived from T cells, B-cell-depleted T cells, or PBMCs.

Original handling: Amplification of reference gene primers was used by the study to estimate nucleated cell counts. Libraries were prepared by immunoSEQ multiplex PCR; TCRdb keeps only in-frame clonotypes and omits some of them. The V and J calls and clone size are taken from that table; D and trimming were inferred from the DNA. The sample holds fewer than 300,000 clones, roughly 85% seen once. The V gene's germline CDR1 is MNHNS and CDR2 SASEGT. The trim removed 4 bases at V and 2 bases at J, leaving 4 bases unmatched. CDR3 length: 17 residues. The chain has TRBV6-1 and TRBJ2-3; 15 bases match TRBD2. The sample was peripheral blood. The sequence was collected from a woman aged 18-29 years with acute or convalescent COVID-19. DNA for the CDR3: TGTGCCAGCAGTGGAAGGACTAGCGGGAGGGCCACAGATACGCAGTATTTT. Translation: CASSGRTSGRATDTQYF.